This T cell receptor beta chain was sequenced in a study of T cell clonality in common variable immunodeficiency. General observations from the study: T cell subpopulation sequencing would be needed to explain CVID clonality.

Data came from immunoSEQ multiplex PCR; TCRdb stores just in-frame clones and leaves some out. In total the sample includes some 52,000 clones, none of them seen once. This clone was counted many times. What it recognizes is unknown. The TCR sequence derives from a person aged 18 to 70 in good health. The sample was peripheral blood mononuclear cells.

The CDR3: CSAREQLYEQYF. Incomplete CDR3 DNA: TGCAGTGCTAGAGAACAGCTTTACGAG. The chain links TRBV20-1 to TRBJ2-7; D gene unclear. The sequence runs out 3 residues before the end of the CDR3; the remainder is reconstructed from the germline J gene. The CDR3 is 12 amino acids. The V gene's germline CDR1 is DFQATT and CDR2 SNEGSKA (reference sequence). V dropped 0 bases and J dropped 4 bases, with 7 bases sitting between them.